A single sample gave rise to the 30 T cell receptor beta chains below, sequenced in a study of response to subunit inactivated influenza vaccine (dated 2018 in TCRdb). Library construction relied on RT-PCR. Data came from an Illumina HiSeq 2500. Clones were called with MiXCR by TCRdb after fastp trimmed the public reads at Q25, and only in-frame beta chains were retained. For every CDR3 protein sequence, its rows merge into one entry that carries the most common genes and DNA. This sample gives some 640,000 distinct CDR3 sequences in total; approximately 14% of them show up just once. Less than 7% of the sample is in the top ten clones. The sample here was PBMCs from blood, taken less than 15 days before vaccination. These receptors originate from a man aged 50 or older who received an inactivated influenza vaccine. Donor details come from another sample of the same person, matched by shared clones.

V usage is TRBV6-1 and J usage is TRBJ1-2; perhaps TRBD1 as D (5 bases). V was cut by 6 bases and J by 1 base, with 15 bases left in between. Germline lookup yields CDR1 MNHNS and CDR2 SASEGT. The CDR3 is made up of 15 amino acids. DNA for the CDR3: TGTGCCAGCAGCCAGGTTGGGGGACTTAACTATGGCTACACCTTC. Protein: CASSQVGGLNYGYTF.

The chain couples TRBV7-9 to TRBJ2-2; D perhaps matches TRBD1 (5 bases). V was trimmed by 3 bases and J by 7 bases, leaving 12 bases between them. The V gene's germline CDR1 is SEHNR and CDR2 FQNEAQ (reference sequence). The CDR3 consists of 14 residues. CDR3 nucleotide sequence: TGTGCCAGCAGCTTGGACGACAGTTACGGGGAGCTGTTTTTT. It translates to CASSLDDSYGELFF.

This chain connects TRBV25-1 to TRBJ2-5; 10 nucleotides line up with TRBD2. CDR1 and CDR2 from the germline V gene are MGHDK and SYGVNS. This CDR3 spans 16 amino acids. After removal of 2 bases from V and 9 bases from J, the junction contained 12 bases not matched to a gene. This CDR3 reads CASSEKAGGSEGAQYF. CDR3 nucleotide sequence: TGTGCCAGCAGTGAAAAAGCGGGAGGGAGCGAAGGGGCCCAGTACTTC.

This clonotype was seen many times. This chain uses TRBV12-3 or TRBV12-4 with TRBJ2-7; TRBD1 agrees at 10 bases. There are 14 residues in the CDR3. The junction had 9 bases not matched to a gene; V was cut back by 6 bases and J by 7 bases. The CDR3 protein is CASSPRQGASEQYF. CDR3 in DNA: TGTGCCAGCAGCCCCCGACAGGGGGCGAGTGAGCAGTACTTC.

This clonotype was observed a few times. This chain links TRBV4-1 with TRBJ2-1, with a tentative D call TRBD2 (5 bases). Germline-derived CDR1 and CDR2 are MGHRA and YSYEKL. V was pared by 0 bases and J by 2 bases, with 11 bases between. This CDR3 contains 16 residues. CDR3 region: CASSQDHGETYNEQFF. CDR3 DNA: TGCGCCAGCAGCCAAGATCACGGGGAGACCTACAATGAGCAGTTCTTC.

This clonotype was detected a few times. The chain uses TRBV6-5 and TRBJ1-1; TRBD1 matches at 7 bases. Trimming removed 4 bases from V and 4 bases from J; junction bases left unmatched: 6. Germline V gene data show CDR1 as MNHEY and CDR2 as SVGAGI. The CDR3 loop spans 14 amino acids. The CDR3 is CASSWTGGSTEAFF. The CDR3 DNA reads TGTGCCAGCAGTTGGACAGGTGGGAGCACTGAAGCTTTCTTT.

This clonotype has more than one count but fewer than ten. The genes are TRBV14 and TRBJ2-2; tentatively, D is TRBD1 (7 bases). Trimming removed 0 bases at V and 4 bases at J, with 15 bases between. CDR1 is SGHDN, CDR2 FVKESK, per germline. The CDR3 extends over 17 amino acids. CDR3 amino acids: CASSQERAGGGTGELFF. DNA for the CDR3: TGTGCCAGCAGCCAAGAAAGGGCAGGGGGAGGCACCGGGGAGCTGTTTTTT.

This clonotype was recorded a few times. The chain carries TRBV11-1 and TRBJ2-5; 9 bases align to TRBD1. The CDR3 contains 19 residues. The V segment lost 5 bases and the J segment 0 bases; nucleotides outside the gene matches: 16. CDR1 is SGHAT and CDR2 is FQDESV in the germline V gene (reference sequence). In DNA form, the CDR3 reads TGTGCCAGCAGCCAACGGGACAGGGAATCGAGTGGTTACCAAGAGACCCAGTACTTC. Encoded protein: CASSQRDRESSGYQETQYF. The complete variable domain, with remaining parts taken from reference TRBV11-1 and TRBJ2-5, reads EAEVAQSPRYKITEKSQAVAFWCDPISGHATLYWYRQILGQGPELLVQFQDESVVDDSQLPKDRFSAERLKGVDSTLKIQPAELGDSAMYLCASSQRDRESSGYQETQYFGPGTRLLVL.

The chain employs TRBV3-1 and TRBJ2-1; 8 bases align to TRBD2. V shed 6 bases and J 6 bases; nucleotides not matched to a gene: 10. The germline gives CDR1 LGHDT, CDR2 YNNKEL (reference sequence). The length of the CDR3 is 15 residues. CDR3 sequence: CASRFTGTRGNEQFF. CDR3 DNA sequence: TGTGCCAGCAGGTTTACCGGGACTAGGGGCAATGAGCAGTTCTTC.

The gene calls are TRBV19 and TRBJ2-5, with D perhaps TRBD1 or TRBD2 (5 bases each). With 5 bases removed from V and 4 bases from J, the gap between germline ends came to 17 bases. The CDR3 has 15 amino acids. Per the germline V gene, CDR1 is LNHDA and CDR2 is SQIVND (reference sequence). In DNA form, the CDR3 reads TGTGCCAGTAGTCGAGGGGCTAGCCAGGGAGAGACCCAGTACTTC. Its translation is CASSRGASQGETQYF.

The chain combines TRBV29-1 with TRBJ1-4; the D is unclear. Germline CDR1 is SQVTM and CDR2 is ANQGSEA. Trimming removed 6 bases from V and 0 bases from J, with 14 bases in between. The CDR3 totals 15 residues. DNA of the CDR3: TGCAGCGTAACTGGCCTAGACCCAACTAATGAAAAACTGTTTTTT. Amino acid sequence: CSVTGLDPTNEKLFF.

This clonotype occurred a few times. The chain couples TRBV20-1 to TRBJ2-3, with D uncertain. Trimming took off 3 bases at V and 0 bases at J, with 13 bases between the two ends. CDR1 DFQATT and CDR2 SNEGSKA come from the germline V gene (reference sequence). This CDR3 is built from 15 residues. Written as DNA, the CDR3 is TGCAGTGCTAGTTCTCAGACCCCTAGCACAGATACGCAGTATTTT. Protein sequence: CSASSQTPSTDTQYF.

This clonotype occurred a few times. This chain joins TRBV4-1 and TRBJ2-2; TRBD2 is a possible D gene (6 bases). CDR3 size: 16 residues. V lost 7 bases and J 2 bases, leaving 17 bases between the germline ends. CDR1 is MGHRA, CDR2 YSYEKL, per germline. The CDR3 coding sequence is TGCGCCAGCACACCCCGGGGAGGACTAAACACCGGGGAGCTGTTTTTT. As protein: CASTPRGGLNTGELFF.

In its sample, this clonotype was seen a few times. The J gene is TRBJ2-4, the V gene TRBV4-2; TRBD2 is a possible D gene (5 bases). The ends were cut back, 4 bases at V and 3 bases at J, with 13 bases in the middle. The germline V gene has CDR1 LGHNA and CDR2 YNFKEQ. CDR3 length: 15 residues. CDR3 residues: CASSPGGRSKNIQYF. In DNA form, the CDR3 reads TGTGCCAGCAGCCCCGGCGGGCGGAGCAAAAACATTCAGTACTTC.

V gene TRBV20-1 combines with J gene TRBJ2-5; perhaps D is TRBD1 or TRBD2 (6 bases each). Germline lookup yields CDR1 DFQATT and CDR2 SNEGSKA (reference sequence). CDR3 length: 13 residues. V lost 3 bases to trimming and J lost 4 bases, with 12 bases between them. The CDR3 sequence is CSASVGGGETQYF. CDR3 nucleotides: TGCAGTGCTAGTGTCGGGGGCGGAGAGACCCAGTACTTC.

The chain recombines TRBV12-3 or TRBV12-4 with TRBJ2-3; D is undetermined. The ends were cut back, 0 bases at V and 2 bases at J, with 9 bases in the middle. The CDR3 totals 15 residues. For the CDR3, the DNA is TGTGCCAGCAGTTTAGCTCGTAACCCCACAGATACGCAGTATTTT. Translation gives CASSLARNPTDTQYF.

The V gene is TRBV7-9, the J gene TRBJ2-1, with D perhaps matching TRBD1 (6 bases). V lost 4 bases and J lost 1, with 17 bases in between. The CDR3 contains 17 residues. Germline V gene sequence: CDR1 SEHNR, CDR2 FQNEAQ (reference sequence). In DNA, the CDR3 is TGTGCCAGCAGCTCAACAATACAGGGTTCATCCTACAATGAGCAGTTCTTC. Encoded protein: CASSSTIQGSSYNEQFF.

The chain carries TRBV5-1 and TRBJ1-1, with TRBD1 matching over 7 bases. Germline V gene sequence: CDR1 SGHRS, CDR2 YFSETQ. The CDR3 has 15 residues. V trimming: 1 base; J trimming: 1 base; junction bases outside the gene matches: 4. For the CDR3, the DNA is TGCGCCAGCAGCTTGTGGGGACAGCAGAACACTGAAGCTTTCTTT. Protein: CASSLWGQQNTEAFF.

This sequence joins TRBV5-1 and TRBJ2-7, with no clear D. The CDR3 is 14 residues long. V lost 0 bases and J lost 7, with 14 bases in between. Germline CDR1 reads SGHRS; CDR2 reads YFSETQ. The CDR3, as DNA: TGCGCCAGCAGCTTGGGTCGAGCGCTTGGGGAGCAGTACTTC. Translation: CASSLGRALGEQYF.

This clonotype turned up a few times. The chain combines TRBV20-1 with TRBJ1-6; D is unresolved. CDR3 length equals 15 residues. Germline CDR1 DFQATT, CDR2 SNEGSKA (reference sequence). The V and J ends lost 1 base and 7 bases respectively, with 14 bases between them. CDR3 sequence: CSARAEILYNSPLHF. CDR3 in DNA: TGCAGTGCTAGAGCTGAGATACTTTACAATTCACCCCTCCACTTT.

This clonotype was counted many times. The chain uses TRBV12-3 or TRBV12-4 and TRBJ1-1, with D possibly being TRBD1 (6 bases). Trimming removed 6 bases at V and 1 base at J, with 9 bases between. The CDR3 is made up of 13 amino acids. The CDR3 nucleotides are TGTGCCAGCAGCCGGGGACAGAACACTGAAGCTTTCTTT. Residues: CASSRGQNTEAFF.

The chain uses TRBV15 and TRBJ1-5; 9 bases fit TRBD1. Germline lookup yields CDR1 LNHNV and CDR2 YYDKDF (reference sequence). Trimming removed 3 bases from V and 2 bases from J; junction bases left unmatched: 11. The CDR3 consists of 18 residues. CDR3 sequence: CATSSEDRGYGGNQPQHF. CDR3 DNA: TGTGCCACCAGCAGTGAAGACAGGGGGTATGGCGGCAATCAGCCCCAGCATTTT.

The chain combines TRBV7-2 with TRBJ2-1, with D tentatively TRBD1 or TRBD2 (6 bases each). Germline CDR1 and CDR2: SGHTA and FQGNSA. The CDR3 contains 17 residues. Trimming pared 5 bases from V and 0 bases from J, leaving 17 bases between. This CDR3 is CASSDARGASSYNEQFF. As DNA, the CDR3 is TGTGCCAGCAGCGACGCTAGGGGGGCGAGCTCCTACAATGAGCAGTTCTTC.

The chain uses TRBV29-1 and TRBJ2-7; TRBD2 matches 12 bases. Germline trimming cut 1 base from V and 3 bases from J; bases unmatched to any gene: 4. In germline, CDR1 is SQVTM, CDR2 ANQGSEA. The CDR3 sequence is 15 residues long. This CDR3 is CSVEARLAGVYEQYF. CDR3 bases: TGCAGCGTTGAAGCTCGACTAGCGGGAGTCTACGAGCAGTACTTC.

This clonotype was seen ten or more times. The J gene is TRBJ1-5, the V gene TRBV20-1; 10 nucleotides match TRBD1. The J segment lost 6 bases and the V segment lost 6 bases, leaving 8 bases of the junction unmatched. The CDR3 extends over 14 amino acids. Germline values: CDR1 DFQATT, CDR2 SNEGSKA (reference sequence). DNA for the CDR3: TGCAGTGCAAAAACGACAGGGGGCTTTCAGCCCCAGCATTTT. The encoded protein is CSAKTTGGFQPQHF.

The J gene is TRBJ2-3, the V gene TRBV6-2 or TRBV6-3; 8 nucleotides line up with TRBD2. V gave up 2 bases and J gave up 6 bases; unmatched junction bases: 10. The germline V gene has CDR1 MNHEY and CDR2 SVGEGT. This CDR3 comprises 16 residues. Written as DNA, the CDR3 is TGTGCCAGCAGTTACGGAGATAGCGGGGACCTGGATACGCAGTATTTT. Its translation is CASSYGDSGDLDTQYF.

There are a few counts of this clonotype. The V gene is TRBV4-3, the J gene TRBJ1-3, with D unresolved. V was trimmed by 0 bases and J by 10 bases, leaving 13 bases between them. This CDR3 has 14 residues. CDR1 is LGHNA, CDR2 YSLEER, per germline. The CDR3 sequence: CASSQDVGQRTIYF. The CDR3 coding sequence is TGCGCCAGCAGCCAAGATGTGGGTCAAAGGACCATATATTTT.

This chain uses TRBV5-1 with TRBJ2-2; D may be TRBD2 (6 bases). Trimming took 0 bases from V and 4 from J, leaving 10 bases between them. This CDR3 spans 15 amino acids. Germline V CDR1 and CDR2: SGHRS, YFSETQ. The CDR3 protein is CASSLAGGVTGELFF. DNA of the CDR3: TGCGCCAGCAGCTTGGCCGGCGGGGTCACCGGGGAGCTGTTTTTT.

The chain carries TRBV24-1 and TRBJ2-3, with 14 positions matching TRBD2. This CDR3 is 19 amino acids long. V was clipped by 6 bases and J by 0 bases; unmatched bases: 10. Germline V gene lookup returns CDR1 KGHDR and CDR2 SFDVKD. CDR3 DNA sequence: TGTGCCACCAGTCGAAATGGACTAGCGGGGGGTACTAGCACAGATACGCAGTATTTT. Amino acids: CATSRNGLAGGTSTDTQYF.

This chain uses TRBV28 with TRBJ2-7; a weak D match, TRBD1 (5 bases). Germline lookup yields CDR1 MDHEN and CDR2 SYDVKM. V shed 3 bases and J shed 3 bases, with 21 bases lying between them. CDR3 length: 17 amino acids. CDR3 nucleotides: TGTGCCAGCAGTTTTAGTGTAGTACAGACAGAAAACTACGAGCAGTACTTC. This encodes CASSFSVVQTENYEQYF.